The rows below give T cell receptor beta chains drawn from one sample of a study of beta chain features in type 1 diabetes. Profiling relied on immunoSEQ multiplex PCR, and the TCRdb table lists in-frame clones only, not all of them. The sample lists roughly 15,000 clones, 60% to 75% occurring once. The specimen sequenced was stem cell memory CD4+ T cells from blood. These TCRs come from a man younger than 40 with type 1 diabetes. Both conserved end residues are part of each CDR3. Fields, in order: J gene, V gene, CDR3 protein.

>TRBJ2-4|TRBV2
CASSELAGFVKNIQYF
>TRBJ2-7|TRBV4-1
CASSRTGGRDYEQYF
>TRBJ2-7|TRBV18
CASSLGLAAEQYF
>TRBJ2-1|TRBV29-1
CSVVLAPAYNEQFF
>TRBJ2-2|TRBV18
CASSQFSGTGANTGELFF
>TRBJ2-7|TRBV10-2
CASSERGGYEQYF
>TRBJ2-7|TRBV2
CASRRDRVDEQYF
>TRBJ1-1|TRBV7-9
CASSLQGGNTEAFF
>TRBJ2-7|TRBV5-4
CASSLAGSGHPYEQYF
>TRBJ2-7|TRBV7-9
CASSSGTGSDPYEQYF
>TRBJ2-1|TRBV6-5
CASSLSGSYNEQFF
>TRBJ1-1|TRBV6-1
CASSVSREGYTEAFF
>TRBJ2-1|TRBV29-1
CSVRDRGPANEQFF
>TRBJ2-7|TRBV27
CASRPMTGTYEQYF
>TRBJ2-1|TRBV5-1
CASSRGQAAYNEQFF
>TRBJ1-1|TRBV2
CASGLDGNTEAFF
>TRBJ2-1|TRBV9
CASSVTPGTVGYNEQFF
>TRBJ1-5|TRBV2
CASCEETNQPQHF
>TRBJ1-5|TRBV18
CASSLLETYQPQHF
>TRBJ2-7|TRBV5-1
CASSSPDRDYEQYF
>TRBJ1-2|TRBV4-3
CASSQWFSGGINYGYTF
>TRBJ2-3|TRBV7-2
CASSLMAGGFADTQYF
>TRBJ2-1|TRBV10-3
CAIRRTSGGVNEQFF
>TRBJ2-1|TRBV7-3
CASSPAGGSRDEQFF
>TRBJ2-2|TRBV5-1
CASSVYRGPNTGELFF
>TRBJ2-5|TRBV5-1
CASSLVADHQETQYF
>TRBJ1-2|TRBV7-2
CASSLGTGGGYGYTF
>TRBJ2-2|TRBV13
CASSLPHSTGELFF
>TRBJ2-5|TRBV4-1
CASSQTSQETQYF
>TRBJ1-1|TRBV7-2
CASSIRDRNTEAFF
>TRBJ2-1|TRBV7-7
CASSTGTGANNEQFF
>TRBJ2-1|TRBV23-1
CASRESISPTESYNEQFF
>TRBJ2-1|TRBV7-3
CASSANLGGNEQFF
>TRBJ1-1|TRBV5-1
CASRVGDTLNTEAFF
>TRBJ2-5|TRBV7-2
CASSLFGRGTQETQYF
>TRBJ1-2|TRBV21-1
CASSPGRTGTNYGYTF
>TRBJ2-7|TRBV5-1
CASRGTSGGPYEQYF
>TRBJ2-1|TRBV7-9
CASSRQGDNEQFF
>TRBJ2-5|TRBV29-1
CSVEQWTGGETQYF
>TRBJ2-7|TRBV18
CASSPPPAGTPYEQYF
>TRBJ2-7|TRBV2
CASRLQAYEQYF
>TRBJ1-2|TRBV5-1
CASSGNQGAIGYTF
>TRBJ2-7|TRBV28
CASSPGAYEQYF
>TRBJ2-7|TRBV21-1
CASSPRNRDRGPCEQYF
>TRBJ1-1|TRBV4-3
CASSHDPTDMNTEAFF
>TRBJ2-3|TRBV7-3
CASSLMGGGGDTQYF
>TRBJ1-5|TRBV7-9
CASSSGQFNQPQHF
>TRBJ1-2|TRBV29-1
CSVAPIGGYGYTF
>TRBJ2-1|TRBV28
CASSALGLEQFF
>TRBJ2-1|TRBV11-3
CASSAGDFNEQFF
>TRBJ1-4|TRBV2
CASRELRANEKLFF
>TRBJ2-5|TRBV28
CASSFGGGTQYF
>TRBJ2-2|TRBV2
CASSVTGTSGGELFF
>TRBJ2-7|TRBV30
CACRRTSGGYEQYF